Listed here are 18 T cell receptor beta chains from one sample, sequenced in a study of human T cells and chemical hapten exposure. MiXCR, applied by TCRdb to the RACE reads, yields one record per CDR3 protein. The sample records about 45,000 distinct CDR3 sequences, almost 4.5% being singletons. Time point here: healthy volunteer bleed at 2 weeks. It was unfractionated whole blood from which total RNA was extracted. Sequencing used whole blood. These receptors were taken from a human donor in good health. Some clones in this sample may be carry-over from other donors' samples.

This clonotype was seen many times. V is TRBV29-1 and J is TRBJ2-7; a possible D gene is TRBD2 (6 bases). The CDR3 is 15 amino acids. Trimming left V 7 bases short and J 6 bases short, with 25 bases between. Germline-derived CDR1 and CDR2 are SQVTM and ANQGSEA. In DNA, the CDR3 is TGCAGCGCGCTATGGACACTTCGGGGGTATAGCGAGCAGTACTTC. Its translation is CSALWTLRGYSEQYF.

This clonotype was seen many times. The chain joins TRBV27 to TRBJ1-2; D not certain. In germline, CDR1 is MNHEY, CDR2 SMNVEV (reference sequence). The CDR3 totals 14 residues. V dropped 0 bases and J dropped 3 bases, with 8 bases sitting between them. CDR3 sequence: CASSLSGGDYGYTF. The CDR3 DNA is TGTGCCAGCAGTTTATCAGGCGGCGACTATGGCTACACCTTC.

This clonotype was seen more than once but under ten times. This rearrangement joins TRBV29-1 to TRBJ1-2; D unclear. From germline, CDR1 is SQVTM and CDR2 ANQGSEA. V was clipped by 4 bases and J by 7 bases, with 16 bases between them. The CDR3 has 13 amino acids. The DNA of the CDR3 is TGCAGCGTTGTGGAAGGGTTGGCGGGTGGCTACACCTTC. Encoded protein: CSVVEGLAGGYTF.

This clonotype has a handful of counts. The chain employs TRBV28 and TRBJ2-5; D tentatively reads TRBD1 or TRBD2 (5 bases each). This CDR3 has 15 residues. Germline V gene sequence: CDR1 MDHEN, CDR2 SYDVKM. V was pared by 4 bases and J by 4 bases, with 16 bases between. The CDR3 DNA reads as TGTGCCAGCAGTTCCGCACCGGGACGAGGAGAGACCCAGTACTTC. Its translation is CASSSAPGRGETQYF.

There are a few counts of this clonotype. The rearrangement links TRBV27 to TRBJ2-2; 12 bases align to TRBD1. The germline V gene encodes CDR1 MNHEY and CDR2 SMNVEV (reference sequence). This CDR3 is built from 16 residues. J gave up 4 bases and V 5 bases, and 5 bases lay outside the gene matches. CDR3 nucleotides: TGTGCCAGCAGTCGGTCGGGACAGGGGGCCACCGGGGAGCTGTTTTTT. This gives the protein CASSRSGQGATGELFF.

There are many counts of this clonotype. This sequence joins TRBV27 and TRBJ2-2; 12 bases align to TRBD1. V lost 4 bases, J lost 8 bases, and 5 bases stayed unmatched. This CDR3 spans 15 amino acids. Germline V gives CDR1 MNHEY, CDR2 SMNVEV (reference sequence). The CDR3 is CASSWDRGHMGELFF. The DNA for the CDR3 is TGTGCCAGCAGTTGGGACAGGGGGCACATGGGGGAGCTGTTTTTT.

CDR3 residues: CASSRWDSQNEKLFF. CDR3 nucleotides: TGTGCCAGCAGCCGATGGGACAGTCAGAATGAAAAACTGTTTTTT. The chain is built from TRBV12-3 or TRBV12-4 and TRBJ1-4; TRBD1 aligns across 7 bases. The V segment lost 6 bases and the J segment 5 bases; nucleotides outside the gene matches: 9. The CDR3 is 15 amino acids.

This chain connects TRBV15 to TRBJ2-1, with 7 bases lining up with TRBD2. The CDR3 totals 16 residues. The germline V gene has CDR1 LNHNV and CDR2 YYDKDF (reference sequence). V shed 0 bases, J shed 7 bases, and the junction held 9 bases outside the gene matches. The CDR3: CATSRDAREKGNEQFF. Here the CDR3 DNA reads TGTGCCACCAGCAGAGACGCGCGGGAGAAAGGGAATGAGCAGTTCTTC. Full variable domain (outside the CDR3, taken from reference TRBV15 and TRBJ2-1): DAMVIQNPRYQVTQFGKPVTLSCSQTLNHNVMYWYQQKSSQAPKLLFHYYDKDFNNEADTPDNFQSRRPNTSFCFLDIRSPGLGDTAMYLCATSRDAREKGNEQFFGPGTRLTVL.

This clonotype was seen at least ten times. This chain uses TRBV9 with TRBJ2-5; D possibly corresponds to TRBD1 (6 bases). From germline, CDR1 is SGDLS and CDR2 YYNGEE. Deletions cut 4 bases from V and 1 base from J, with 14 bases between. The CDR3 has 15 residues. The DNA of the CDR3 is TGTGCCAGCAGCACCACCACAGGGCCCCAAGAGACCCAGTACTTC. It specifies CASSTTTGPQETQYF.

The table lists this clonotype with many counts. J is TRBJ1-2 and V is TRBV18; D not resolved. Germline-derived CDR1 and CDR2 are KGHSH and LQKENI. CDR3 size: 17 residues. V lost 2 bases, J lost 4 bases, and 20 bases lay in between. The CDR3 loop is CASSPSGRAGRSYGYTF. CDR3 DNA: TGTGCCAGCTCACCATCGGGGAGGGCCGGCCGGTCCTATGGCTACACCTTC.

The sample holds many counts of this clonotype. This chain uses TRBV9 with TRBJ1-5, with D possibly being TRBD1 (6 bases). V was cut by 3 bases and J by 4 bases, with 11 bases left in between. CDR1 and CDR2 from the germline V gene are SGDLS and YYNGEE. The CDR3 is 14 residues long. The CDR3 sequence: CASSGDTGNQPQHF. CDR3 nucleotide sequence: TGTGCCAGCAGCGGGGACACAGGGAATCAGCCCCAGCATTTT.

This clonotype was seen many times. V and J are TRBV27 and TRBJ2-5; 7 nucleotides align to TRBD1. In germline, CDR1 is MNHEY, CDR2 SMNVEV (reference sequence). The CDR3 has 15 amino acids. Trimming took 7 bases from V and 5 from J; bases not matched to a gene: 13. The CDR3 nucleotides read TGTGCCAGCATGGGTTCTCGACAGGGCCGGGAGACCCAGTACTTC. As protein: CASMGSRQGRETQYF.

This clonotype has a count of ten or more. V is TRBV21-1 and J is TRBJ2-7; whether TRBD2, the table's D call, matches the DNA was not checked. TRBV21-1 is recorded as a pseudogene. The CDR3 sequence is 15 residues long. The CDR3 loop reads CASSKAPSGPYEQYF. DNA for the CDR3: TGTGCCAGCAGCAAAGCGCCTAGCGGGCCCTACGAGCAGTACTTC.

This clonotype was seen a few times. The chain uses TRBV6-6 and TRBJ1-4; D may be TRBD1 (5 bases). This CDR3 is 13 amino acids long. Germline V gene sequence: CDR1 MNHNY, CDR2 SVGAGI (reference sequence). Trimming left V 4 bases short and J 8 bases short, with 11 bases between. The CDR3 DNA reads TGTGCCAGCAGTTCTAGGGGCGGAGAAAAACTGTTTTTT. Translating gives CASSSRGGEKLFF.

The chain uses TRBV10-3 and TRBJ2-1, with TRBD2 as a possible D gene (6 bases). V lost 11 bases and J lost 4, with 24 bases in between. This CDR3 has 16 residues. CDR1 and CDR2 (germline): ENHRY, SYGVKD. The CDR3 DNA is TGTGCCGCCGGGGGTGGGGGAGAGGCAGGTTACAATGAGCAGTTCTTC. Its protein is CAAGGGGEAGYNEQFF.

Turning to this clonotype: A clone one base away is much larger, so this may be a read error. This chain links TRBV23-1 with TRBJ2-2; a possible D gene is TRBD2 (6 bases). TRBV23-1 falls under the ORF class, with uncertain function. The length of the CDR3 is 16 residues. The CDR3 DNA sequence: TGCGCCAGCATTCAATGGCGGGAACCCAACACCGGGGAGCTGTTTTTT. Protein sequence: CASIQWREPNTGELFF.

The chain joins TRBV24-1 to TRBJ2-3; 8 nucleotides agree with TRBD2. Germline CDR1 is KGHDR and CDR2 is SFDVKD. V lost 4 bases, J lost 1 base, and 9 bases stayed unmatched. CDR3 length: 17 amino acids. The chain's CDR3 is CATSDTSGGLGTDTQYF. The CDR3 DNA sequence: TGTGCCACCAGTGACACTAGCGGAGGCCTTGGCACAGATACGCAGTATTTT.

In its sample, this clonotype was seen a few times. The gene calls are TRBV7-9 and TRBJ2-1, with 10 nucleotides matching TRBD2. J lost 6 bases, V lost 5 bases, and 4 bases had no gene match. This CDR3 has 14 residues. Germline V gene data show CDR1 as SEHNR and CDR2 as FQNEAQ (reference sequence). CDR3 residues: CASSKGLAINEQFF. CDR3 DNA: TGTGCCAGCAGCAAGGGACTAGCGATCAATGAGCAGTTCTTC.